This T cell receptor (beta chain) was captured in a study of spatial heterogeneity in lung cancer. Study observations and caveats: At resection, ubiquitous expanded tumor TCRs appeared in blood more than at follow-up.

The CDR3 loop spans 15 amino acids. V lost 0 bases to trimming and J lost 1 base, with 10 bases between them. CDR1 is SGHRS, CDR2 YFSETQ, per germline. TCRdb reprocessed the 5' RACE reads via MiXCR and lists one record per CDR3 protein. The table lists about 85,000 distinct CDR3 sequences, roughly a fifth of them singletons, with about 6.8% in the top ten. To note about this clonotype: As yet, its antigen is unknown.

Time point reported: sample taken at primary tumor resection. Whole RNA obtained from tumor, nontumor lung or frozen PBMC underwent sequencing without sorting. The source was PBMCs, collected at surgery. The sequence was obtained from a male donor with early-stage non-small cell lung cancer. The chain employs TRBV5-1 and TRBJ1-1; D is uncertain. This chain's CDR3 is CASSLALGENTEAFF. The CDR3 coding sequence is TGCGCCAGCAGCTTGGCACTGGGTGAGAACACTGAAGCTTTCTTT.